The 3 T cell receptor beta chains listed next were all sequenced from one sample in a study of shared clonotypes between healthy human individuals. Method: immunoSEQ multiplex PCR; TCRdb's copy keeps in-frame clones and lacks some. In the table there are millions of clones, more than 85% of which are singletons. Sample: naive CD4+ T cells from PBMCs. Subset given: CD45RA+ positively selected. The origin of the receptors is a man aged 18-30 years in good health. Some clones in this sample may be carry-over from other donors' samples.

The chain combines TRBV6-4 with TRBJ2-2, with a tentative D call TRBD1 (5 bases). The ends were cut back, 3 bases at V and 0 bases at J, with 5 bases in the middle. The length of the CDR3 is 14 residues. Per the germline V gene, CDR1 is MRHNA and CDR2 is SNTAGT. The DNA of the CDR3 is TGTGCCAGCAGTGAGGGGCCGAACACCGGGGAGCTGTTTTTT. It specifies CASSEGPNTGELFF.

J is TRBJ1-3 and V is TRBV11-2; tentative D call: TRBD1 (6 bases). The germline V gene has CDR1 SGHAT and CDR2 FQNNGV. The CDR3 runs to 17 residues. V lost 5 bases and J lost 7, with 24 bases in between. CDR3 protein: CASSPIKGGHSVNTIYF. The DNA for the CDR3 is TGTGCCAGCAGCCCCATAAAGGGGGGTCATAGTGTGAACACCATATATTTT. The full variable domain, completed using reference TRBV11-2 and TRBJ1-3, is EAGVAQSPRYKIIEKRQSVAFWCNPISGHATLYWYQQILGQGPKLLIQFQNNGVVDDSQLPKDRFSAERLKGVDSTLKIQPAKLEDSAVYLCASSPIKGGHSVNTIYFGEGSWLTVV.

The chain joins TRBV29-1 to TRBJ2-2; 7 bases line up with TRBD2. The trim removed 8 bases at V and 1 base at J, leaving 7 bases unmatched. CDR1 and CDR2 (germline): SQVTM, ANQGSEA. This CDR3 region has 14 residues. Here the CDR3 reads CSSRGRGNTGELFF. DNA for the CDR3: TGCAGCTCACGAGGGAGGGGGAACACCGGGGAGCTGTTTTTT.